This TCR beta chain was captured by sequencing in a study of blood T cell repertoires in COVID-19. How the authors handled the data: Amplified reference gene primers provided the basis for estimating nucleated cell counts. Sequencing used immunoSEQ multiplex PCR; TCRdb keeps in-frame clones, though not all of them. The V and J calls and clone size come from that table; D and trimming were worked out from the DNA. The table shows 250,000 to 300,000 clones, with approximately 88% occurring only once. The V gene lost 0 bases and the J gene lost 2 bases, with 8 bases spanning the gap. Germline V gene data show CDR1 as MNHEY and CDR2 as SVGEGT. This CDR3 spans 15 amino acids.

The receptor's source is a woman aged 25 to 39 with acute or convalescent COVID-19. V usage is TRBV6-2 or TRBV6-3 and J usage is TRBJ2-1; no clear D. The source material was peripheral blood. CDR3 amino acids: CASSYSPGPYNEQFF. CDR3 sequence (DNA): TGTGCCAGCAGTTACTCGCCCGGTCCCTACAATGAGCAGTTCTTC.